This T cell receptor beta chain was recovered during a study of neurological immune-mediated disorders. The study's findings and limits: Private repertoires in all groups were suggested by the absence of shared CDR3 amino acid sequences among expanded clones across subjects.

This CDR3 is built from 13 residues. J lost 4 bases, V lost 6 bases, and 2 bases had no gene match. Germline lookup yields CDR1 SGHNT and CDR2 YENEEA. TCRdb itself ran the 5' RACE reads through MiXCR, one entry per CDR3 protein. The profile shows under 60,000 distinct CDR3 sequences, over 9% of them singletons. Comments on this clonotype: The antigen is undetermined.

The study built unsorted libraries from 2 million PBMCs kept at -80 C. Source material: PBMCs. The clonotype comes from a woman aged 35 to 49 with HTLV-1-associated myelopathy (HAM/TSP). This chain uses TRBV11-3 with TRBJ2-2, with 7 nucleotides matching TRBD2. CDR3 DNA: TGTGCCAGCAGGACTAGCAGCACCGGGGAGCTGTTTTTT. It yields the protein CASRTSSTGELFF.